This T cell receptor (beta chain) was sequenced in a study of OX40 agonist ivuxolimab in advanced cancers. Some background on the complete study: Ivuxolimab, which targeted the costimulatory receptor OX40 (CD134), was an agonistic, fully human IgG2 monoclonal antibody. Intravenous ivuxolimab was administered to patients every 2 weeks at six dose levels: 0.01, 0.1, 0.3, 1.5, 3 and 10 mg/kg. Of the 50 or so patients in dose escalation, some 20 had hepatocellular carcinoma, about 15 had melanoma, 9 had renal cell carcinoma and 9 had head and neck cancer. A male proportion of under 85% and a mean age of about 60 years, ranging from 23 to 79, were recorded for the dose-escalation cohort. Prior anti-PD-1, anti-PD-L1 or anti-CTLA-4 therapy was permitted, and checkpoint inhibitors had been received by about two fifths of dose-escalation patients. Partial responses were achieved by three dose-escalation patients, of whom one had hepatocellular carcinoma and two had cutaneous melanoma. The point of sequencing TCRbeta in the periphery was to test whether ivuxolimab changed TCR sequence diversity and drove clonal T-cell expansion. The paper covers the monotherapy dose-escalation part of the phase I ivuxolimab trial, which included N of about 51 patients. Broad study findings and their caveats: Low levels of normalized T-cell clonal expansion were also seen in some patients who did not respond. After ivuxolimab, more expanded clones were found on average in CD8+ T cells than in CD4+ T cells. At doses of 0.1 to 3.0 mg/kg, clonal expansion of both CD4+ and CD8+ blood T cells was observed from baseline to week 6. The antigen specificity of the clonally expanded peripheral T cells was not determined. In partial responders in the 0.1-3.0 mg/kg groups, normalized peripheral clonal expansion was found to be among the lowest, especially among CD8+ T cells.

V sheds 10 bases and J sheds 2 bases, leaving 5 bases between their ends. The CDR3 numbers 10 residues from cysteine through phenylalanine. Kept here is only the CDR3 DNA, which spans 30 bases and is read in frame from base 1. From a lookup of the germline V gene, CDR1 and CDR2 are WSHSY and SAAADI. Patients with autoimmune disease history or receiving systemic immunosuppression were excluded from the trial. Peripheral blood for TCR sequencing was collected from all dose cohorts at baseline, on cycle 4 day 1, and on cycle 7 day 1. The samples were drawn from a first-in-human, open-label, multicenter phase I dose-escalation trial of ivuxolimab. Adults with locally advanced or metastatic head and neck squamous cell, hepatocellular, melanoma or renal cell carcinoma were enrolled in the trial. Before TCR sequencing, CD4+ and CD8+ T cells were separately sorted from peripheral blood. About this clone: No antigen is known for it. Base qualities are not recorded, but no much larger clone differs from it by a single base.

To sequence the TCRbeta CDR3 region, genomic DNA was isolated from the sorted cells. TCRbeta CDR3 regions were sequenced using the immunoSEQ Assay. The source is immuneACCESS, and TCRdb retained only in-frame sequences with V and J called. Part of the clones is not carried over; for the studies checked, unresolved V genes explain less than half of this, and the remainder is unexplained. Across this sample there are about 29,000 clones, with around 90% seen only once. The ten largest clones take up less than 10% of the sample. Recombination connected TRBV10-2 to TRBJ1-2; no D gene can be assigned with confidence. The TCR sequence derives from an adult with an advanced solid tumor such as melanoma, head and neck, liver or kidney cancer. Source: CD4+ or CD8+ T cells sorted from blood, taken in a trial of the OX40 agonist ivuxolimab. The nucleotide sequence reads as follows: TGCGCCACCGAGAACTATGGCTACACCTTC. The translation is CATENYGYTF.